The clone carrying this TCR beta chain was seen a handful of times. Antigen: not known. This sample is part of a study of beta chain features in type 1 diabetes. This CDR3 has 15 residues. Germline V gene sequence: CDR1 SEHNR, CDR2 FQNEAQ (reference sequence). V was clipped by 5 bases and J by 3 bases; unmatched bases: 8. As every portion of the isolated RNA was reverse transcribed, the sequencing read expressed TCRB transcripts. Libraries were prepared by immunoSEQ multiplex PCR; TCRdb keeps only in-frame clonotypes and omits some of them. The repertoire has around 140,000 clones, approximately 13% of them found once; the top ten carry under 1.5%. Findings of the study overall: Type 1 diabetes patients had TCRB CDR3s that were shorter (moderately but significantly so) in all four CD4+ subsets.

Each of the sorted populations had a purity greater than 98%. The receptor was derived from a man aged 18 to 30 with type 1 diabetes. The sequenced sample was central memory CD4+ T cells from blood. J is TRBJ1-2 and V is TRBV7-9, with 8 bases that match TRBD1. DNA for the CDR3: TGTGCCAGCAGCCCTTTGGCAGGGGGCCACTATGGCTACACCTTC. Translation gives CASSPLAGGHYGYTF.